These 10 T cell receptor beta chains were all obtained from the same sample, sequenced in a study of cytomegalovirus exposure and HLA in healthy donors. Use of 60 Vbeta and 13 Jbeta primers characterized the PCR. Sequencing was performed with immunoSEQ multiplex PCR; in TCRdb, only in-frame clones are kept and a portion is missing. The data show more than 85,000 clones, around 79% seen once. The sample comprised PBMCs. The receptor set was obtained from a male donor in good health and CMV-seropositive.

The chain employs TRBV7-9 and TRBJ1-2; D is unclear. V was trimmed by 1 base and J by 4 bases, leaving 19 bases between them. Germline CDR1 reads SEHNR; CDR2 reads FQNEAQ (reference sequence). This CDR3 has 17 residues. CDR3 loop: CASSLEVSGGSGYGYTF. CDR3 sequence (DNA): TGTGCCAGCAGCTTAGAAGTTTCAGGAGGGAGTGGCTATGGCTACACCTTC.

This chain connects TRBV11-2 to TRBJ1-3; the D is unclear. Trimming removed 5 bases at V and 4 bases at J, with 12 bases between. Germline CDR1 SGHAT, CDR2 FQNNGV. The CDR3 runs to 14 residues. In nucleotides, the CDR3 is TGTGCCAGCAGCACGCACCAGACAGGAAACACCATATATTTT. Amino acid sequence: CASSTHQTGNTIYF.

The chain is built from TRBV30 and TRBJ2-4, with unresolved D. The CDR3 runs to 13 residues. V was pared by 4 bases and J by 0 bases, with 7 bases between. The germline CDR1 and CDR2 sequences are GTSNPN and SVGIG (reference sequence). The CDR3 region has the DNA TGTGCCTGGAACAGTCTAGCCAAAAACATTCAGTACTTC. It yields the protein CAWNSLAKNIQYF.

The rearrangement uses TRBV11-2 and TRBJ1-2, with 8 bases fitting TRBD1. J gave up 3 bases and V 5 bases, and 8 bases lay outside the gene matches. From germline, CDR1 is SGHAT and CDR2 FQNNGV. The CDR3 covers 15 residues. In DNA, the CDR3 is TGTGCCAGCAGCATATCCGGACAGGGTCACTATGGCTACACCTTC. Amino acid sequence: CASSISGQGHYGYTF.

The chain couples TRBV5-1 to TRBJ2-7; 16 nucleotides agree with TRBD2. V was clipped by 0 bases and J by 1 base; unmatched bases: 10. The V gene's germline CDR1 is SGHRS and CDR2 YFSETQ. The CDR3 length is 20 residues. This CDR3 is CASSLGLGLAGGLQSYEQYF. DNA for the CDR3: TGCGCCAGCAGCTTGGGTTTGGGACTAGCGGGGGGGCTTCAGTCCTACGAGCAGTACTTC.

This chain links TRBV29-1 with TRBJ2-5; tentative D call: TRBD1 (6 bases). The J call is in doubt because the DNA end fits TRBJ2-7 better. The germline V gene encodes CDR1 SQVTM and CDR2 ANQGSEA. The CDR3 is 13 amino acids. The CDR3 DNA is TGCAGCGCAGTACCGAGTTTCAGGGGCGAGCAGTACTTC. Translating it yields CSAVPSFRGEQYF.

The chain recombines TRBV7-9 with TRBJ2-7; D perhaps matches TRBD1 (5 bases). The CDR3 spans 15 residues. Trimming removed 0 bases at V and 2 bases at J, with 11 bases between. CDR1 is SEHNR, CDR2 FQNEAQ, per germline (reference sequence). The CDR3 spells CASSLADRPPYEQYF. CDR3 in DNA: TGTGCCAGCAGCTTAGCCGACAGACCTCCCTACGAGCAGTACTTC.

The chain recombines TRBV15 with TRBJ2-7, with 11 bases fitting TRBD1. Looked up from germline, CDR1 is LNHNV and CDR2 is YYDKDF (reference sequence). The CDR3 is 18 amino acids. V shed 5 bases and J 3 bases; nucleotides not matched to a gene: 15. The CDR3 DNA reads TGTGCCACCAGCGAGTGGGGTTTGGGGACAGGGGGGGTCTACGAGCAGTACTTC. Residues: CATSEWGLGTGGVYEQYF.

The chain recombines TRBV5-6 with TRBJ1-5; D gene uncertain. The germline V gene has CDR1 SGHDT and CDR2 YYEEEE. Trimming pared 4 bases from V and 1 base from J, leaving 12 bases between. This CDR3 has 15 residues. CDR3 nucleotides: TGTGCCAGCAGCGCGTTTTTGGTAAGCAATCAGCCCCAGCATTTT. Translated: CASSAFLVSNQPQHF.

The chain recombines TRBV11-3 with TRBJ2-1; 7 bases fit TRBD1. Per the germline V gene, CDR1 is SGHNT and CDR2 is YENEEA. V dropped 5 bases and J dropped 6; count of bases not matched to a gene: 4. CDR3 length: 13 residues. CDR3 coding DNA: TGTGCCAGCAGCCGCTGGGACAGCAATGAGCAGTTCTTC. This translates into CASSRWDSNEQFF.